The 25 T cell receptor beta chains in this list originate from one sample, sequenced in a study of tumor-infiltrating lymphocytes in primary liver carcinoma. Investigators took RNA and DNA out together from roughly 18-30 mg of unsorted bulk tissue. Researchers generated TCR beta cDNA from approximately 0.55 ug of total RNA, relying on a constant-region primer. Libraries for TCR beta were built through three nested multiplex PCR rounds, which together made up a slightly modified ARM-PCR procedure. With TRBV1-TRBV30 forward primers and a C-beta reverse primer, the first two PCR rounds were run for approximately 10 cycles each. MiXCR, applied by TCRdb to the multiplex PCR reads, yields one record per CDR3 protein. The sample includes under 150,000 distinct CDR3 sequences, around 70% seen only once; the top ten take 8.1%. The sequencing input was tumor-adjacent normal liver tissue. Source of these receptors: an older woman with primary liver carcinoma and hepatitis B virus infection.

The CDR3: CATIGLAVTQQYF. CDR3 DNA sequence: TGTGCCACAATTGGGCTAGCGGTGACCCAACAGTACTTC. The rearrangement joins TRBV6-1 to TRBJ2-1; 7 bases fit TRBD2. The better agreement between TRBJ2-7 and the DNA end casts doubt on the J call. Germline V gene data show CDR1 as MNHNS and CDR2 as SASEGT. The CDR3 contains 13 residues.

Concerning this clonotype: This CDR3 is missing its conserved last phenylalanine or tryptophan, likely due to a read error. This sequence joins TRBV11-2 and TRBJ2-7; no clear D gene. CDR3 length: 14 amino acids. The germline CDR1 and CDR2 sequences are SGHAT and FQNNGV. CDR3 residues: CGSSIYRDRYEQYL. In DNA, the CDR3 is TGTGGCAGCAGCATATATAGGGATCGCTACGAGCAGTACCTC.

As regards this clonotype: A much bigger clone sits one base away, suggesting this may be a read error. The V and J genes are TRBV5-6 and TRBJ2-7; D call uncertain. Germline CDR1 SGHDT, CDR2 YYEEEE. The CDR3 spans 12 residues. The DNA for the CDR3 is TGTGCCAGCAGCCCCCTTGGGTACGAGCAGTGCTTC. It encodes CASSPLGYEQCF.

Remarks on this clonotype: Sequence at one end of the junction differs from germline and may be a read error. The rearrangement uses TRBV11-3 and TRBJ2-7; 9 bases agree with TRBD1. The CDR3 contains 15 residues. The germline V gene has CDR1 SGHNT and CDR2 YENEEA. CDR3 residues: CVSTPGTGCNYEQYF. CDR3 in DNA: TGTGTCAGCACCCCCGGGACAGGGTGCAACTACGAGCAGTACTTC.

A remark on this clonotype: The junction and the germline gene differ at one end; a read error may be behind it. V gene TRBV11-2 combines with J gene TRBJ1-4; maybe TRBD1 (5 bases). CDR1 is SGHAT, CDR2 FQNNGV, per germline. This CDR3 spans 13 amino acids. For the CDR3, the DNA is TGTGCTAGCAGCTTAAGGGGAAATGAAAAACTGCCTTTT. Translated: CASSLRGNEKLPF.

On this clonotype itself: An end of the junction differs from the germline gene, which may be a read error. Here the CDR3 reads CDSNPNPILAGLGELFF. The CDR3, as DNA: TGTGACAGCAACCCGAACCCGATTCTAGCGGGACTTGGGGAGCTCTTTTTT. The J gene is TRBJ2-2, the V gene TRBV11-3; TRBD2 matches 9 bases. Germline CDR1 reads SGHNT; CDR2 reads YENEEA. CDR3 length: 17 amino acids.

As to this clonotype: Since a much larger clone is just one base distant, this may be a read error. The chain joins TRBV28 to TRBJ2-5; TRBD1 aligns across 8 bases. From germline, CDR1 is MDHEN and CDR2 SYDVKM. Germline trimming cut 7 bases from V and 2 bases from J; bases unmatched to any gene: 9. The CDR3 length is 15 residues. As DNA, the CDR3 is TGTGCCAGCAATCGACAGGGGAAGATGCAAGAGACCCAGTACTTC. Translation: CASNRQGKMQETQYF. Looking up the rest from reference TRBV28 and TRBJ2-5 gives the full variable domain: DVKVTQSSRYLVKRTGEKVFLECVQDMDHENMFWYRQDPGLGLRLIYFSYDVKMKEKGDIPEGYSVSREKKERFSLILESASTNQTSMYLCASNRQGKMQETQYFGPGTRLLVL.

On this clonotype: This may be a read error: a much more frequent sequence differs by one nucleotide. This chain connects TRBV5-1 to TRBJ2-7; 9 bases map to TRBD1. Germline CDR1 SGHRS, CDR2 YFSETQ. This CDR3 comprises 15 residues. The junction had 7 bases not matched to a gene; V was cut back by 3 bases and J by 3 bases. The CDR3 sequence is CASSSGQGISYEQYF. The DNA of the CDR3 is TGCGCCAGCAGCTCCGGACAGGGGATCAGCTACGAGCAGTACTTC.

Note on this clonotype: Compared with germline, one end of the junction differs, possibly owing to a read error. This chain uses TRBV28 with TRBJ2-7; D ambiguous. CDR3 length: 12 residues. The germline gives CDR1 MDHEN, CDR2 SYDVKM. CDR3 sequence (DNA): TGTGCCCGCAGTTTCCTCCGTACGGGGCAGTACTTC. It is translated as CARSFLRTGQYF.

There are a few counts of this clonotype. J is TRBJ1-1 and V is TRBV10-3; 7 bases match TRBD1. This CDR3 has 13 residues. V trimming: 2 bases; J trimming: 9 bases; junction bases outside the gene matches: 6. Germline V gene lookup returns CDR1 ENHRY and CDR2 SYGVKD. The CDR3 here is CAISEGTAGKAFF. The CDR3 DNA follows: TGTGCCATCAGTGAGGGGACAGCCGGGAAAGCTTTCTTT.

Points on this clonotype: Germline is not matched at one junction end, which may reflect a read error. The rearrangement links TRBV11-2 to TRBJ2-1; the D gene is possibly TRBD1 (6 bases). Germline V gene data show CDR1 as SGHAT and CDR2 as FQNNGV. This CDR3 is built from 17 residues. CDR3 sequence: CANSLQRRGSSYNEQFF. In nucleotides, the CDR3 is TGTGCCAACAGCCTCCAAAGAAGGGGGAGCTCCTACAATGAGCAGTTCTTC. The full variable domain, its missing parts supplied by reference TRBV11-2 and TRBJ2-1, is EAGVAQSPRYKIIEKRQSVAFWCNPISGHATLYWYQQILGQGPKLLIQFQNNGVVDDSQLPKDRFSAERLKGVDSTLKIQPAKLEDSAVYLCANSLQRRGSSYNEQFFGPGTRLTVL.

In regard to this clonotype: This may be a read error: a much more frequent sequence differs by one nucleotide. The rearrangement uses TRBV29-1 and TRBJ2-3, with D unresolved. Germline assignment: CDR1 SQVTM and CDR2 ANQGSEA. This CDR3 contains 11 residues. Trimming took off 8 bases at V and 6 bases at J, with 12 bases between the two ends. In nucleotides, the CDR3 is TGCAGCCTTGTAATCGGCGATACGCAGTATTTT. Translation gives CSLVIGDTQYF.

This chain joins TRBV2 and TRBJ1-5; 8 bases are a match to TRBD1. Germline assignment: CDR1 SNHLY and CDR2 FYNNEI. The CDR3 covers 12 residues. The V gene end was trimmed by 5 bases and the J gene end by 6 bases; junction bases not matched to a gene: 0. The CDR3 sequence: CASSQGAQPQHF. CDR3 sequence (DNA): TGTGCCAGCAGTCAGGGGGCTCAGCCCCAGCATTTT.

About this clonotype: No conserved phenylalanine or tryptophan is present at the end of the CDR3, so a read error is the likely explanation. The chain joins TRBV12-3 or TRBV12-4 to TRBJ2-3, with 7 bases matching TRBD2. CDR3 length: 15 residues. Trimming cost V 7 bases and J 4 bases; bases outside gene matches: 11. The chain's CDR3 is CASNTLAEPSDTQYL. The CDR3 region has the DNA TGTGCCAGCAACACTCTAGCGGAGCCCTCAGATACGCAGTATCTT.

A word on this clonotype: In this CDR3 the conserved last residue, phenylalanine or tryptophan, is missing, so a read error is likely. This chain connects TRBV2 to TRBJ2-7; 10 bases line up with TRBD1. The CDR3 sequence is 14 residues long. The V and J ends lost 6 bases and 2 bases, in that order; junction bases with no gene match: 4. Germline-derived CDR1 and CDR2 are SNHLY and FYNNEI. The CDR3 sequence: CASSWTGGTYEQYY. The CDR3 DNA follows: TGTGCCAGCAGCTGGACAGGGGGAACCTACGAGCAGTACTAC.

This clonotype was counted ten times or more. The CDR3 loop is CASRRSTGGSETQYF. The CDR3 DNA sequence: TGTGCCAGCAGAAGATCCACAGGAGGGTCAGAGACCCAGTACTTC. This chain connects TRBV6-6 to TRBJ2-5; perhaps TRBD2 as D (6 bases). Germline V gene lookup returns CDR1 MNHNY and CDR2 SVGAGI (reference sequence). Trimming removed 6 bases from V and 4 bases from J, with 18 bases in between. CDR3 length equals 15 residues.

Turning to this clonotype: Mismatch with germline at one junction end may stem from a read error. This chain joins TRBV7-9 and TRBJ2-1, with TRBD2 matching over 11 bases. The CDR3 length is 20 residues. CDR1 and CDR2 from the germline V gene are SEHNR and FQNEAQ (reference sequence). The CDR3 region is CAGSAIAPSSGRATAGDQFF. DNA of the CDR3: TGTGCCGGCAGCGCTATTGCCCCGAGTAGCGGGAGGGCGACAGCTGGTGACCAGTTCTTC.

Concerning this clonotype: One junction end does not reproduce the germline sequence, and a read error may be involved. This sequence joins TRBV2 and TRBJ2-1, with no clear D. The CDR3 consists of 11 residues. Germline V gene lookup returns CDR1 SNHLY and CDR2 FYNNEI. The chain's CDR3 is CGSTEARSVFF. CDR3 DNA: TGTGGCAGCACCGAGGCTAGGTCGGTGTTCTTC.

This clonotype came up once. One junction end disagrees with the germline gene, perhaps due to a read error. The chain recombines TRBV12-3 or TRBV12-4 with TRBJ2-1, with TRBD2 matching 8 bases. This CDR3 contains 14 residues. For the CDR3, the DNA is TGTGCCAGCAGTCGGACTAGCTGGTACAATGAGCAGTTATTC. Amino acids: CASSRTSWYNEQLF.

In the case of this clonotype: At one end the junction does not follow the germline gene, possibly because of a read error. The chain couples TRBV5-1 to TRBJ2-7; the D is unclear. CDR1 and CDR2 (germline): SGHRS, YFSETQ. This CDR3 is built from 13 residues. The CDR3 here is CVSSSWGGDEQYF. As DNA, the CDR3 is TGCGTCAGCAGCTCGTGGGGTGGCGACGAGCAGTACTTC.

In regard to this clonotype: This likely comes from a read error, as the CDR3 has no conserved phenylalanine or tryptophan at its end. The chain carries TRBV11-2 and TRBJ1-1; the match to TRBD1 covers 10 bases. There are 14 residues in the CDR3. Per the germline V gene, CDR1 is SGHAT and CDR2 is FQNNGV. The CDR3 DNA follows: TGTGCCAACAGCACCGGGACAGGGGCTACTGAAGCTTTCTCT. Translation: CANSTGTGATEAFS.

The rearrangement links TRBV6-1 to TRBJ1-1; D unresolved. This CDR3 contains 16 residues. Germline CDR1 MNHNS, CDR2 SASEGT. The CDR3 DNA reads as TGTATCAGCAGTGAAGCGAAGGCGTGGCTGGACACTGAAGCTTTCTTT. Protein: CISSEAKAWLDTEAFF.

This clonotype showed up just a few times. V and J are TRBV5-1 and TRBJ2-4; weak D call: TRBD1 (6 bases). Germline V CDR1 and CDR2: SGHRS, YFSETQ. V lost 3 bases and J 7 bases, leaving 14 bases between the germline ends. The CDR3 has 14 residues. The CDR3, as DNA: TGCGCCAGCAGCTCAGGGGAATGGGGGAACATTCAGTACTTC. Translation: CASSSGEWGNIQYF.

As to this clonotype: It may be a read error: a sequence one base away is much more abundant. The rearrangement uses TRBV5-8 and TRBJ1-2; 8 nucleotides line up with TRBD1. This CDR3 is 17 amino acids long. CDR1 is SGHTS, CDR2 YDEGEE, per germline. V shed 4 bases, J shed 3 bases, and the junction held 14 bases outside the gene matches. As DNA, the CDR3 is TGTGCCAGCAGCCGCCGGGGGACAGGTTATCTTGACTATGGCTACACCTTC. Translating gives CASSRRGTGYLDYGYTF.

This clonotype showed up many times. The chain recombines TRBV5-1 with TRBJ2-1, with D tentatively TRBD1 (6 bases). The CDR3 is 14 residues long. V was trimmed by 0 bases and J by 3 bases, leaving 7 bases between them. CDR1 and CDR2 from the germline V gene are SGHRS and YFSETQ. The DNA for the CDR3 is TGCGCCAGCAGCTTGGGAGGGGGCTACAATGAGCAGTTCTTC. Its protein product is CASSLGGGYNEQFF.